These 27 T cell receptor beta chains came from one sample sequenced in a study of T cells in Graves' hyperthyroidism and ophthalmopathy (dated by TCRdb to between 2017 and 2020). Library method: multiplex PCR. The instrument given in TCRdb is Illumina HiSeq 2000. The TCR beta CDR3 regions were amplified from the RNA transcripts. The first round of RT-PCR for the TCR CDR3 was performed with the HTBI primer set and the Qiagen OneStep RT-PCR kit. TCRdb trimmed public reads at Q25 via fastp, called clones via MiXCR and kept in-frame beta chains. One record per CDR3 amino acid sequence lists the most common genes and DNA. In all, the sample holds about 570,000 distinct CDR3 sequences, and around 42% of those were seen once. The ten largest clonotypes hold around 19% of the sample. Material for sequencing was peripheral blood or thyroid tissue (not recorded which). The receptors derive from an adult woman with Graves' disease, either hyperthyroidism or ophthalmopathy (not recorded which).

The chain has TRBV5-1 and TRBJ2-7, with D possibly called TRBD1 or TRBD2 (5 bases each). CDR1 and CDR2 from the germline V gene are SGHRS and YFSETQ. The CDR3 contains 13 residues. The V end lost 2 bases, the J end lost 3 bases, and 9 bases lay between the germline ends. The CDR3 nucleotides read TGCGCCAGCAGCTTTTGGGACGGCTACGAGCAGTACTTC. Translation gives CASSFWDGYEQYF.

This clonotype was counted only a few times. In DNA, the CDR3 is TGTGCCAGCAGCTTCGGGACTAGCGGGAGTAAGGAGTTCTTC. Translating gives CASSFGTSGSKEFF. This chain connects TRBV7-3 to TRBJ2-1; TRBD2 matches at 14 bases. Germline V CDR1 and CDR2: SGHTA, FQGTGA. The CDR3 is 14 residues long. V trimming: 3 bases; J trimming: 14 bases; junction bases outside the gene matches: 6. Together with reference TRBV7-3 and TRBJ2-1, the CDR3 gives the full variable domain: GAGVSQTPSNKVTEKGKYVELRCDPISGHTALYWYRQSLGQGPEFLIYFQGTGAADDSGLPNDRFFAVRPEGSVSTLKIQRTERGDSAVYLCASSFGTSGSKEFFGPGTRLTVL.

The chain joins TRBV20-1 to TRBJ1-1, with a tentative D call TRBD1 (5 bases). The length of the CDR3 is 14 residues. Trimming cost V 3 bases and J 1 base, with 12 bases left between them. Germline CDR1 is DFQATT and CDR2 is SNEGSKA (reference sequence). CDR3 sequence (DNA): TGCAGTGCTAGTAGGGGACCCTCGAACACTGAAGCTTTCTTT. Translation gives CSASRGPSNTEAFF.

The J gene is TRBJ2-2, the V gene TRBV7-8, with a weak D call TRBD1 (5 bases). The length of the CDR3 is 15 residues. The V end lost 3 bases, the J end lost 7 bases, and 15 bases lay between the germline ends. Per germline, CDR1 SGHVS and CDR2 FQNEAQ. The CDR3: CASSFFREYSGELFF. Here the CDR3 DNA reads TGTGCCAGCAGCTTTTTCAGGGAATATAGCGGGGAGCTGTTTTTT.

This clonotype was detected only a few times. This chain links TRBV7-9 with TRBJ1-5; TRBD1 aligns across 7 bases. This CDR3 is 16 amino acids long. Trimming took 9 bases from V and 5 from J; bases not matched to a gene: 16. The germline V gene encodes CDR1 SEHNR and CDR2 FQNEAQ (reference sequence). Written as DNA, the CDR3 is TGTGCCAGTAGTAATTCGCAGACAGGGCCTTATCAGCCCCAGCATTTT. Protein sequence: CASSNSQTGPYQPQHF.

This clonotype was observed a few times. The chain has TRBV27 and TRBJ2-7, with 7 bases lining up with TRBD1. CDR1 is MNHEY, CDR2 SMNVEV, per germline (reference sequence). Trimming cost V 4 bases and J 3 bases; bases outside gene matches: 6. The CDR3 has 14 amino acids. CDR3 nucleotides: TGTGCCAGCAGTTCGTACAGGGGTGACTACGAGCAGTACTTC. Translating it yields CASSSYRGDYEQYF.

There are many counts of this clonotype. The chain employs TRBV7-2 and TRBJ2-7; perhaps TRBD1 as D (6 bases). Trimming removed 3 bases at V and 2 bases at J, with 11 bases between. The CDR3 spans 14 residues. Germline V gene sequence: CDR1 SGHTA, CDR2 FQGNSA. CDR3 in amino acids: CASSLVRDTYEQYF. CDR3 nucleotides: TGTGCCAGCAGCTTGGTCCGGGACACCTACGAGCAGTACTTC.

This chain joins TRBV7-9 and TRBJ1-1; TRBD1 is a possible D gene (5 bases). V shed 6 bases and J shed 7 bases, with 15 bases lying between them. Germline CDR1 and CDR2: SEHNR and FQNEAQ (reference sequence). The CDR3 runs to 13 residues. CDR3 bases: TGTGCCAGCAGGGCTGCCCGGGGCGGTGAAGCTTTCTTT. It yields the protein CASRAARGGEAFF.

This clonotype was seen a single time. The chain employs TRBV6-1 and TRBJ1-6; D remains ambiguous. V lost 8 bases to trimming and J lost 10 bases, with 18 bases between them. Germline CDR1 and CDR2: MNHNS and SASEGT. The CDR3 is 14 amino acids. The CDR3 loop reads CASYLREGGSPLHF. The CDR3 DNA reads as TGTGCCAGCTATCTGAGGGAGGGAGGCTCACCCCTCCACTTT.

At least ten counts were recorded for this clonotype. The rearrangement joins TRBV6-1 to TRBJ2-7, with 12 bases that match TRBD2. With V trimmed by 5 bases and J by 5 bases, 7 bases remained unmatched. There are 15 residues in the CDR3. Germline CDR1 MNHNS, CDR2 SASEGT. The CDR3 DNA is TGTGCCAGCAGTCCACTAGCGGGGGGATCTGACGAGCAGTACTTC. Its translation is CASSPLAGGSDEQYF.

The CDR3 reads CASSLNLGWGDQPQHF. CDR3 DNA sequence: TGCGCCAGCAGCTTGAATTTAGGGTGGGGGGACCAGCCCCAGCATTTT. The chain has TRBV5-1 and TRBJ1-5; the D gene is possibly TRBD1 (5 bases). The V gene's germline CDR1 is SGHRS and CDR2 YFSETQ. This CDR3 is built from 16 residues. V lost 1 base and J 7 bases, leaving 18 bases between the germline ends. Supplemented by reference TRBV5-1 and TRBJ1-5, the full variable domain reads KAGVTQTPRYLIKTRGQQVTLSCSPISGHRSVSWYQQTPGQGLQFLFEYFSETQRNKGNFPGRFSGRQFSNSRSEMNVSTLELGDSALYLCASSLNLGWGDQPQHFGDGTRLSIL.

The rearrangement uses TRBV2 and TRBJ1-3, with a weak D call TRBD1 (6 bases). Germline V gives CDR1 SNHLY, CDR2 FYNNEI. Trimming removed 6 bases from V and 0 bases from J, with 12 bases in between. The CDR3 loop spans 15 amino acids. The CDR3, as DNA: TGTGCCAGCAGGGGGGCCCCAATCTCTGGAAACACCATATATTTT. Its protein is CASRGAPISGNTIYF.

This clonotype has just a few counts. J is TRBJ1-1 and V is TRBV29-1; D is uncertain. Per germline, CDR1 SQVTM and CDR2 ANQGSEA. The V and J ends lost 6 bases and 4 bases respectively, with 12 bases between them. The CDR3 extends over 12 amino acids. CDR3 bases: TGCAGCGTGCAGGCGTCGGTCACTGAAGCTTTCTTT. It encodes CSVQASVTEAFF.

This clonotype came up a few times. This chain uses TRBV29-1 with TRBJ2-5, with 11 bases fitting TRBD2. V gave up 4 bases and J gave up 3 bases; unmatched junction bases: 16. Germline V lookup: CDR1 SQVTM, CDR2 ANQGSEA. This CDR3 has 18 residues. The CDR3 spells CSVGPGTSGKEVEETQYF. The CDR3 bases are TGCAGCGTTGGACCCGGGACTAGCGGCAAGGAGGTAGAAGAGACCCAGTACTTC. The full variable domain, completed using reference TRBV29-1 and TRBJ2-5, is SAVISQKPSRDICQRGTSLTIQCQVDSQVTMMFWYRQQPGQSLTLIATANQGSEATYESGFVIDKFPISRPNLTFSTLTVSNMSPEDSSIYLCSVGPGTSGKEVEETQYFGPGTRLLVL.

The V call is TRBV7-9, the J call TRBJ1-1; D gene ambiguous. Germline assignment: CDR1 SEHNR and CDR2 FQNEAQ (reference sequence). This CDR3 is built from 16 residues. Trimming took 0 bases from V and 6 from J, leaving 17 bases between them. The CDR3 reads CASSLALLGFKAEAFF. As DNA, the CDR3 is TGTGCCAGCAGCTTAGCGCTCTTAGGGTTTAAGGCTGAAGCTTTCTTT.

The chain couples TRBV7-9 to TRBJ2-5; D is unclear. Trimming removed 8 bases from V and 3 bases from J, with 16 bases in between. Germline V gene data show CDR1 as SEHNR and CDR2 as FQNEAQ (reference sequence). This CDR3 is 14 amino acids long. The CDR3 reads CASSKFVAEETQYF. The CDR3 DNA is TGTGCCAGCTCGAAGTTCGTGGCAGAAGAGACCCAGTACTTC.

The chain couples TRBV7-9 to TRBJ2-1, with 12 nucleotides matching TRBD2. This CDR3 contains 15 residues. The V and J ends lost 3 bases and 4 bases, in that order; junction bases with no gene match: 1. Germline values: CDR1 SEHNR, CDR2 FQNEAQ (reference sequence). In DNA form, the CDR3 reads TGTGCCAGCAGCTTCGGACTAGCGGGGTACAATGAGCAGTTCTTC. It is translated as CASSFGLAGYNEQFF.

This clonotype was detected many times. The rearrangement joins TRBV7-9 to TRBJ2-7; TRBD1 is a possible D gene (6 bases). Looked up from germline, CDR1 is SEHNR and CDR2 is FQNEAQ (reference sequence). This CDR3 has 14 residues. Trimming left V 4 bases short and J 6 bases short, with 16 bases between. The CDR3 nucleotides are TGTGCCAGCAGCTATACCGGGGCGACAGGCGAGCAGTACTTC. It yields the protein CASSYTGATGEQYF.

This chain uses TRBV11-2 with TRBJ2-5; 8 bases fit TRBD2. This CDR3 has 11 residues. Looked up from germline, CDR1 is SGHAT and CDR2 is FQNNGV. V shed 6 bases and J 7 bases; nucleotides not matched to a gene: 1. CDR3 nucleotides: TGTGCCAGCAGGCGGGGGGTGACCCAGTACTTC. It is translated as CASRRGVTQYF. The variable domain in full, with the rest retrieved from reference TRBV11-2 and TRBJ2-5, is EAGVAQSPRYKIIEKRQSVAFWCNPISGHATLYWYQQILGQGPKLLIQFQNNGVVDDSQLPKDRFSAERLKGVDSTLKIQPAKLEDSAVYLCASRRGVTQYFGPGTRLLVL.

This chain links TRBV29-1 with TRBJ2-7; tentatively, D is TRBD2 (7 bases). Germline CDR1 SQVTM, CDR2 ANQGSEA. The CDR3 runs 13 residues. The CDR3 spells CSKRGGASDEQYF. The CDR3 DNA reads as TGCAGTAAAAGAGGGGGGGCTTCTGACGAGCAGTACTTC.

This clonotype was counted a few times. The chain links TRBV29-1 to TRBJ2-7; a possible D gene is TRBD1 (5 bases). From germline, CDR1 is SQVTM and CDR2 ANQGSEA. Between the trimmed V and J ends, which lost 4 bases and 5 bases, there was a span of 15 bases. The CDR3 covers 13 residues. CDR3 region: CSVGQTRAHEQYF. The CDR3 DNA is TGCAGCGTTGGTCAGACCAGGGCGCACGAGCAGTACTTC.

The chain carries TRBV10-3 and TRBJ2-5; D not resolved. The V and J ends lost 2 bases and 2 bases respectively, with 9 bases between them. This CDR3 contains 14 residues. Per germline, CDR1 ENHRY and CDR2 SYGVKD. The CDR3 nucleotides read TGTGCCATCAGTGAGCTGGGCAGACAAGAGACCCAGTACTTC. It encodes CAISELGRQETQYF.

This clonotype has ten or more counts. The chain couples TRBV11-3 to TRBJ2-7; D unresolved. Germline CDR1 SGHNT, CDR2 YENEEA. CDR3 length equals 9 residues. V dropped 7 bases and J dropped 6 bases, with 4 bases sitting between them. CDR3 sequence (DNA): TGTGCCAGCAAGGGCGAGCAGTACTTC. Protein: CASKGEQYF.

V is TRBV19 and J is TRBJ1-6, with a possible D match to TRBD1 (6 bases). Deletions cut 5 bases from V and 5 bases from J, with 7 bases between. The CDR3 length is 13 residues. Per the germline V gene, CDR1 is LNHDA and CDR2 is SQIVND (reference sequence). The CDR3 region is CASSGGNNSPLHF. CDR3 coding DNA: TGTGCCAGTAGTGGGGGCAATAATTCACCCCTCCACTTT.

This clonotype was seen only a few times. The genes are TRBV7-8 and TRBJ1-1; 7 bases line up with TRBD1. Trimming removed 4 bases from V and 7 bases from J; junction bases left unmatched: 3. Germline CDR1 is SGHVS and CDR2 is FQNEAQ. The CDR3 runs to 12 residues. CDR3 DNA: TGTGCCAGCAGCTCGGGACAGCTTGAAGCTTTCTTT. This translates into CASSSGQLEAFF.

The J gene is TRBJ2-7, the V gene TRBV6-1, with D perhaps matching TRBD2 (5 bases). V was shortened by 4 bases and J by 5 bases, with 12 bases between the two germline ends. Germline V gene data show CDR1 as MNHNS and CDR2 as SASEGT. The CDR3 is 13 residues long. The CDR3 sequence: CASSGGQTHEQYF. The DNA for the CDR3 is TGTGCCAGCAGTGGAGGGCAGACCCACGAGCAGTACTTC.

This sequence joins TRBV2 and TRBJ1-5; 7 bases align to TRBD1. Looked up from germline, CDR1 is SNHLY and CDR2 is FYNNEI. The V and J ends lost 6 bases and 0 bases, in that order; junction bases with no gene match: 5. The CDR3 has 15 residues. The CDR3 loop is CASRITGASNQPQHF. CDR3 nucleotide sequence: TGTGCCAGCAGGATAACAGGGGCTAGCAATCAGCCCCAGCATTTT.